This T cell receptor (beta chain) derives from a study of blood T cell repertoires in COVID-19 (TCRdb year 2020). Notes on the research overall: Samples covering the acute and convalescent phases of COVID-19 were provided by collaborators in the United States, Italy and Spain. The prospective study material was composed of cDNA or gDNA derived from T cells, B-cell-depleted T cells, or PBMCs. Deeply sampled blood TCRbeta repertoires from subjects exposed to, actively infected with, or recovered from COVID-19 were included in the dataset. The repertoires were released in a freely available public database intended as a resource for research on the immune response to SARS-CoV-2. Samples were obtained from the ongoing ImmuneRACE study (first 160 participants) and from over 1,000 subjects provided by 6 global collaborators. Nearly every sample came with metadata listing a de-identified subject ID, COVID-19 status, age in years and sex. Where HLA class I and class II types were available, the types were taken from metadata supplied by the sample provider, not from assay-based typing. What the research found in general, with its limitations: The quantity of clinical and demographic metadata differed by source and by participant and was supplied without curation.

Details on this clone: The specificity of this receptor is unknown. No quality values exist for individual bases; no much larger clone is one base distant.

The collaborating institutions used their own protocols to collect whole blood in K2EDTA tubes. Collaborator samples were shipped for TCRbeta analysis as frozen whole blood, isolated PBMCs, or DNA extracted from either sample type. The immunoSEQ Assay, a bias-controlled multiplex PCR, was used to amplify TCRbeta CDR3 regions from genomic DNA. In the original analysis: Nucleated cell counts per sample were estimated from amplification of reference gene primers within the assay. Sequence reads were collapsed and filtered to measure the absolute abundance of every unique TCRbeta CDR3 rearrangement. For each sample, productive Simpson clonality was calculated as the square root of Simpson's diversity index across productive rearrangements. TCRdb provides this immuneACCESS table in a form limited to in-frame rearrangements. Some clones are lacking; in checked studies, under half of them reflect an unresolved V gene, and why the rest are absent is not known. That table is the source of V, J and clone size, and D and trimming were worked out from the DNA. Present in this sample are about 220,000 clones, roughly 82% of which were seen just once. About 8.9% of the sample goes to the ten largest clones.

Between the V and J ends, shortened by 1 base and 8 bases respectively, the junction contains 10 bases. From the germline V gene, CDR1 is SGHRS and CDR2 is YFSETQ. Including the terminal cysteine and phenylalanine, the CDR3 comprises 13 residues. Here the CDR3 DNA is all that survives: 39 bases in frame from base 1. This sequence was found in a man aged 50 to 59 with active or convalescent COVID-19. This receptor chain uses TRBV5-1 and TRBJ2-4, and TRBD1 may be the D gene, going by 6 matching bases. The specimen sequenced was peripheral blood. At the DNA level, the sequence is TGCGCCAGCAGCTTGTCAGGGGTAGACATTCAGTACTTC. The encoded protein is CASSLSGVDIQYF.